The sample holds a few counts of the clone carrying this TCR beta chain. Antigen specificity is unknown. The data are from a study of CD8+CD57+ T cells in acquired aplastic anemia. Study observations and caveats: For CD8+ Simpson's diversity, patients and controls showed no significant difference.

Investigators profiled TCR beta VDJ and CDR3 from genomic DNA template. TCRdb re-called the reads through MiXCR, storing one row per CDR3 protein. This sample has about 470,000 distinct CDR3 sequences; more than 25% occur once, and the top ten carry less than 0.85%. The V gene lost 6 bases and the J gene lost 4 bases, with 14 bases spanning the gap. The length of the CDR3 is 14 residues. In germline, CDR1 is LNHDA, CDR2 SQIVND (reference sequence). An expansion of CD8+CD57+ cells by flow cytometry had been shown in patients chosen for sequencing. The chain links TRBV19 to TRBJ2-3, with no clear D. The clonotype was recovered from a human donor with aplastic anemia. The specimen sequenced was sorted CD4+, CD8+, or CD8+CD57+ T cells (not recorded which) from PBMCs. CDR3 DNA: TGTGCCAGTAGCGGACGGGTGAGCGCAGATACGCAGTATTTT. Its protein is CASSGRVSADTQYF.